This T cell receptor beta chain was identified in a study of blood T cells in healthy people across ages. Study outcomes and limitations: Conclusively comparing naive with antigen-experienced cells was impossible with unsorted PBMCs.

This CDR3 comprises 13 residues. Germline V gene data show CDR1 as SGHRS and CDR2 as YFSETQ. V lost 4 bases and J 6 bases, leaving 13 bases between the germline ends. On this clonotype itself: Its target is unknown.

A second roughly 7 to 11 cycle PCR used barcoded and J-beta primers. TCRdb fed the 5' RACE reads into MiXCR, producing one record per CDR3 protein. The sample includes approximately 820,000 distinct CDR3 sequences, roughly 44% of them seen just once. This clonotype was obtained from a man aged 60 to 75 in good health. The genes are TRBV5-1 and TRBJ1-1; a possible D gene is TRBD1 (5 bases). The sample comprised blood. The CDR3 loop reads CASSHGGRPEAFF. For the CDR3, the DNA is TGCGCCAGCAGCCATGGGGGGAGGCCTGAAGCTTTCTTT.